These 26 T cell receptor beta chains originate from one sample sequenced in a study of cytomegalovirus exposure and HLA in healthy donors (dated by TCRdb to the late 2010s). The library was made by the immunoSEQ multiplex PCR assay. The multiplex PCR relied on a mix of 60 forward primers for TCR Vbeta segments and 13 reverse primers for TCR Jbeta segments. Sourced from immuneACCESS, this table was stored by TCRdb with only in-frame sequences that have V and J called. A share of the clones is absent; for the studies checked, an unresolved V gene accounts for under half, and the remainder has no known explanation. Recorded for this sample are approximately 150,000 clones; about 74% of them occurred a single time. The top ten clonotypes cover around 2% of the sample. Input material: PBMCs. These receptors were collected from a woman aged 35 to 49 in good health and CMV-seronegative.

This clone has only a few counts. This chain uses TRBV6-1 with TRBJ2-7; D may be TRBD2 (5 bases). The V and J ends lost 4 bases and 1 base respectively, with 11 bases between them. The CDR3 extends over 14 amino acids. Germline-derived CDR1 and CDR2 are MNHNS and SASEGT. The CDR3 DNA reads TGTGCCAGCAGTGCGGCGGGCCCATCCTACGAGCAGTACTTC. Protein product: CASSAAGPSYEQYF.

The genes are TRBV4-1 and TRBJ1-1; D is uncertain. Per germline, CDR1 MGHRA and CDR2 YSYEKL. The CDR3 is 15 residues long. The V end was cut by 4 bases, the J end by 1 base, with 13 bases between. CDR3 loop: CASSPELGKNTEAFF. CDR3 nucleotides: TGCGCCAGCAGCCCTGAATTGGGCAAGAACACTGAAGCTTTCTTT.

J is TRBJ1-1 and V is TRBV7-9; 9 bases line up with TRBD1. Trimming cost V 3 bases and J 8 bases; bases outside gene matches: 1. CDR3 length equals 12 residues. Germline V gene sequence: CDR1 SEHNR, CDR2 FQNEAQ (reference sequence). CDR3 in amino acids: CASSFGQGEAFF. In DNA, the CDR3 is TGTGCCAGCAGCTTTGGACAGGGGGAAGCTTTCTTT.

This clone was observed a single time. The rearrangement uses TRBV4-2 and TRBJ1-3; 12 bases fit TRBD1. This CDR3 contains 19 residues. With V trimmed by 0 bases and J by 4 bases, 10 bases remained unmatched. Germline values: CDR1 LGHNA, CDR2 YNFKEQ. The CDR3 sequence: CASSQDSGTGGSGGNTIYF. Written as DNA, the CDR3 is TGTGCCAGCAGCCAAGATTCTGGGACAGGGGGCAGCGGGGGAAACACCATATATTTT.

The chain recombines TRBV5-1 with TRBJ1-1, with 7 bases lining up with TRBD1. V was pared by 4 bases and J by 0 bases, with 3 bases of the junction left unmatched. The CDR3 has 14 residues. Germline V gives CDR1 SGHRS, CDR2 YFSETQ. The CDR3 region has the DNA TGCGCCAGCAGCACGGGACAGTTGAACACTGAAGCTTTCTTT. Its translation: CASSTGQLNTEAFF. The variable domain in full, with the rest retrieved from reference TRBV5-1 and TRBJ1-1, is KAGVTQTPRYLIKTRGQQVTLSCSPISGHRSVSWYQQTPGQGLQFLFEYFSETQRNKGNFPGRFSGRQFSNSRSEMNVSTLELGDSALYLCASSTGQLNTEAFFGQGTRLTVV.

This clone was detected only once. The V and J genes are TRBV6-5 and TRBJ2-7; TRBD1 matches at 10 bases. From germline, CDR1 is MNHEY and CDR2 SVGAGI. The CDR3 consists of 15 residues. Trimming cost V 2 bases and J 3 bases; bases outside gene matches: 4. CDR3 DNA: TGTGCCAGCAGTTACGGGACAGGGGATCTCTACGAGCAGTACTTC. Encoded protein: CASSYGTGDLYEQYF.

The chain carries TRBV27 and TRBJ1-2, with D perhaps TRBD1 (5 bases). V lost 8 bases and J lost 2, with 18 bases in between. The length of the CDR3 is 15 residues. Germline lookup yields CDR1 MNHEY and CDR2 SMNVEV (reference sequence). The CDR3 nucleotides are TGTGCCAGCGGGAGGGACGGGGGTGTCAACTATGGCTACACCTTC. Protein: CASGRDGGVNYGYTF.

For the CDR3, the DNA is TGCAGCGTTGAACTGGACAGGGGTTACGGTAATGAAAAACTGTTTTTT. Its protein product is CSVELDRGYGNEKLFF. This chain uses TRBV29-1 with TRBJ1-4; TRBD1 aligns across 9 bases. V gave up 2 bases and J gave up 4 bases; unmatched junction bases: 8. Germline loops: CDR1 SQVTM, CDR2 ANQGSEA. CDR3 length equals 16 residues.

The CDR3, as DNA: TGCGCCAGCAGCCAAGATTGGGAGGCCAGAAATTATGGCTACACCTTC. Translating gives CASSQDWEARNYGYTF. This chain connects TRBV4-1 to TRBJ1-2; no reliable D call. The V gene lost 0 bases and the J gene lost 5 bases, with 16 bases spanning the gap. Germline CDR1 reads MGHRA; CDR2 reads YSYEKL. This CDR3 is built from 16 residues.

The chain carries TRBV10-3 and TRBJ2-5, with no clear D. Near its end, the DNA agrees better with TRBJ2-7, so the J call may be wrong. Germline V CDR1 and CDR2: ENHRY, SYGVKD. The CDR3 contains 12 residues. In DNA, the CDR3 is TGTGCCATCAGTGAATTTGCCTACGAGCAGTACTTC. As protein: CAISEFAYEQYF.

CDR3 in amino acids: CASEERLRNTIYF. In DNA form, the CDR3 reads TGTGCCAGCGAGGAACGGCTAAGAAACACCATATATTTT. This chain joins TRBV11-2 and TRBJ1-3; D is uncertain. V dropped 8 bases and J dropped 5 bases, with 13 bases sitting between them. Germline V lookup: CDR1 SGHAT, CDR2 FQNNGV. The CDR3 covers 13 residues.

Notes on this clone: Because it lacks the conserved phenylalanine or tryptophan at the end, this CDR3 is likely a read error. The limits of the CDR3 on the DNA are not certain, so only TCRdb's listed CDR3 is given. The chain uses TRBV6-5 and TRBJ1-2; the table's D call of TRBD1 was not tested on the DNA. A total of 13 residues make up the CDR3, ends included. Germline V gene lookup returns CDR1 MNHEY and CDR2 SVGAGI. The CDR3 protein is CASSFERTGGRSY.

The chain employs TRBV27 and TRBJ1-5; D is ambiguous. Trimming removed 4 bases from V and 0 bases from J, with 4 bases in between. Germline assignment: CDR1 MNHEY and CDR2 SMNVEV (reference sequence). This CDR3 contains 13 residues. CDR3 bases: TGTGCCAGCAGTTATTATAGCAATCAGCCCCAGCATTTT. Amino acids: CASSYYSNQPQHF.

V usage is TRBV7-2 and J usage is TRBJ1-5; perhaps TRBD1 as D (6 bases). Trimming removed 4 bases from V and 2 bases from J, with 12 bases in between. The germline gives CDR1 SGHTA, CDR2 FQGNSA. This CDR3 comprises 15 residues. The CDR3 loop is CASSWGGGGNQPQHF. The CDR3 DNA sequence: TGTGCCAGCAGCTGGGGAGGGGGTGGCAATCAGCCCCAGCATTTT.

This sequence joins TRBV2 and TRBJ2-1; maybe TRBD1 (6 bases). The CDR3 spans 15 residues. Trimming left V 6 bases short and J 4 bases short, with 16 bases between. Germline lookup yields CDR1 SNHLY and CDR2 FYNNEI. The CDR3 here is CASSVGNRVYNEQFF. The CDR3 DNA sequence: TGTGCCAGCAGCGTAGGTAACAGGGTTTACAATGAGCAGTTCTTC.

This chain links TRBV25-1 with TRBJ2-3; 9 bases align to TRBD1. Germline V gives CDR1 MGHDK, CDR2 SYGVNS. V shed 4 bases and J 6 bases; nucleotides not matched to a gene: 11. This CDR3 comprises 16 residues. CDR3 sequence reads: CASSGLRTGAVDTQYF. The CDR3, as DNA: TGTGCCAGCAGTGGGCTCCGGACAGGGGCGGTGGATACGCAGTATTTT.

This clone was observed once. The chain combines TRBV5-1 with TRBJ2-5, with D possibly matching TRBD1 (6 bases). V was clipped by 1 base and J by 0 bases, with 7 bases between them. The CDR3 covers 14 residues. The germline CDR1 and CDR2 sequences are SGHRS and YFSETQ. The CDR3 loop reads CASSLTGNQETQYF. CDR3 in DNA: TGCGCCAGCAGCTTGACAGGGAACCAAGAGACCCAGTACTTC.

The chain combines TRBV5-5 with TRBJ1-1, with D maybe TRBD1 (5 bases). The V gene lost 0 bases and the J gene lost 3 bases, with 15 bases spanning the gap. This CDR3 is 16 amino acids long. The V gene's germline CDR1 is SGHKS and CDR2 YYEKEE (reference sequence). The CDR3 nucleotides are TGTGCCAGCAGCTTGGCAACAGGTTATCAGGACACTGAAGCTTTCTTT. Its protein is CASSLATGYQDTEAFF.

The V and J genes are TRBV25-1 and TRBJ1-2; D possibly corresponds to TRBD1 (5 bases). The CDR3 covers 15 residues. The V gene's germline CDR1 is MGHDK and CDR2 SYGVNS. The V gene lost 5 bases and the J gene lost 2 bases, with 15 bases spanning the gap. In nucleotides, the CDR3 is TGTGCCAGCAGTCAAGGCCCAGCAGGGAACTATGGCTACACCTTC. It specifies CASSQGPAGNYGYTF.

The table lists this clone with a count of one. J is TRBJ2-3 and V is TRBV29-1; no clear D gene. Germline V gene lookup returns CDR1 SQVTM and CDR2 ANQGSEA. CDR3 length: 12 residues. Trimming cost V 0 bases and J 5 bases, with 6 bases left between them. The DNA of the CDR3 is TGCAGCGTTGAAGACGCAGAAGATACGCAGTATTTT. It yields the protein CSVEDAEDTQYF.

This chain joins TRBV19 and TRBJ1-5; D uncertain. CDR3 length: 13 amino acids. Per germline, CDR1 LNHDA and CDR2 SQIVND (reference sequence). V lost 5 bases to trimming and J lost 4 bases, with 9 bases between them. CDR3 loop: CASSATWNQPQHF. CDR3 coding DNA: TGTGCCAGTAGTGCTACCTGGAATCAGCCCCAGCATTTT.

Of note for this clone: Its ends do not fully match the called genes, so a read error is possible. Other nucleotide sequences in the sample specify the same CDR3. The chain couples TRBV27 to TRBJ1-1, with D uncertain. This CDR3 is built from 13 residues. Looked up from germline, CDR1 is MNHEY and CDR2 is SMNVEV (reference sequence). CDR3 bases: TGCGCCAGCAGTTTATTGGCGGGGACTGAAGCTTTCTTT. Protein sequence: CASSLLAGTEAFF.

The chain links TRBV30 to TRBJ2-3; TRBD1 matches at 7 bases. This CDR3 spans 14 amino acids. Germline CDR1 GTSNPN, CDR2 SVGIG (reference sequence). Trimming took 5 bases from V and 0 from J; bases not matched to a gene: 5. The CDR3 reads CAWLRGQSTDTQYF. CDR3 DNA: TGTGCCTGGCTGAGGGGACAGAGCACAGATACGCAGTATTTT.

This sequence joins TRBV7-7 and TRBJ2-5; D is ambiguous. The germline gives CDR1 SSHAT, CDR2 FNYEAQ (reference sequence). The germline V and J ends were trimmed by 1 base and 5 bases, with 8 bases remaining between them. This CDR3 has 13 amino acids. In DNA form, the CDR3 reads TGTGCCAGCAGCTTAGTCCAGTGGGAGACCCAGTACTTC. This codes for CASSLVQWETQYF.

DNA for the CDR3: TGTGCCTGGAGTGTTGGACAGGGGGCGACCGGGGAGCTGTTTTTT. Amino acid sequence: CAWSVGQGATGELFF. This rearrangement joins TRBV30 to TRBJ2-2; 11 bases fit TRBD1. CDR1 and CDR2 from the germline V gene are GTSNPN and SVGIG (reference sequence). CDR3 length equals 15 residues. V shed 0 bases, J shed 5 bases, and the junction held 2 bases outside the gene matches.

This CDR3 is CAWTRGQGEAFF. CDR3 sequence (DNA): TGTGCCTGGACCAGGGGTCAGGGTGAAGCTTTCTTT. This sequence joins TRBV30 and TRBJ1-1; D may be TRBD1 (6 bases). The germline V and J ends were trimmed by 4 bases and 7 bases, with 13 bases remaining between them. Germline V gives CDR1 GTSNPN, CDR2 SVGIG (reference sequence). This CDR3 region has 12 residues.